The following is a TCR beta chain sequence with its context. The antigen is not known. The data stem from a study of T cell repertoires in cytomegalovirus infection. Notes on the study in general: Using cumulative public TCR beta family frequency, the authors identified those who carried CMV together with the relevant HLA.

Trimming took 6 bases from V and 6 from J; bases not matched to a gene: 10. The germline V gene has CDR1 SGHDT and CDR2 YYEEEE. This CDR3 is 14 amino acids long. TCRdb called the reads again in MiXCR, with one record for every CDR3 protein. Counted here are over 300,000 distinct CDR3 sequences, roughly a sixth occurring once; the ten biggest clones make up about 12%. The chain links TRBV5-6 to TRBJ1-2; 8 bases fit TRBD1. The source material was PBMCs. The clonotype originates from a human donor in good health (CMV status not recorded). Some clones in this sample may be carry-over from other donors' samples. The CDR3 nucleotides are TGTGCCAGCAACTTCCAGGGGGCGCAGAATGGCTACACCTTC. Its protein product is CASNFQGAQNGYTF.